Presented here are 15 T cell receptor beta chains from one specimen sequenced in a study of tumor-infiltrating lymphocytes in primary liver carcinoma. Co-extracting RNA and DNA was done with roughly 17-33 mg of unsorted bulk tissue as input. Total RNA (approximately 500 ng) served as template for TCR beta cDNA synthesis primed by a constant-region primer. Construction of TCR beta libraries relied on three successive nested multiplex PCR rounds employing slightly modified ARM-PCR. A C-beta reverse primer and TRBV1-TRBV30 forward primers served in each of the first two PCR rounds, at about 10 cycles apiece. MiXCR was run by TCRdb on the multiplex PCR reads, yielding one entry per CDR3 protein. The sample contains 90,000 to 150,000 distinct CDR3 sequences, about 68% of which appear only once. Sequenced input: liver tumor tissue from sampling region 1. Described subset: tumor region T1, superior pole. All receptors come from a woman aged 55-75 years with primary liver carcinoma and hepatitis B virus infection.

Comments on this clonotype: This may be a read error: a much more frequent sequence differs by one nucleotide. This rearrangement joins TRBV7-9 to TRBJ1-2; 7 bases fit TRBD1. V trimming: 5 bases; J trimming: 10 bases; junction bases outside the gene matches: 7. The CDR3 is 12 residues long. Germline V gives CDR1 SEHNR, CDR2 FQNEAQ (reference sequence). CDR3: CASSLDRDVYTF. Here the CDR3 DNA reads TGTGCCAGCAGCCTTGACAGGGATGTCTACACCTTC.

The CDR3 DNA sequence: TGTGCCAGCAGCCCACGACTAGCTAGCACAGATACGCAGTATTTT. Encoded protein: CASSPRLASTDTQYF. V usage is TRBV7-8 and J usage is TRBJ2-3, with 7 bases lining up with TRBD2. With V trimmed by 5 bases and J by 0 bases, 5 bases remained unmatched. From germline, CDR1 is SGHVS and CDR2 FQNEAQ. The length of the CDR3 is 15 residues.

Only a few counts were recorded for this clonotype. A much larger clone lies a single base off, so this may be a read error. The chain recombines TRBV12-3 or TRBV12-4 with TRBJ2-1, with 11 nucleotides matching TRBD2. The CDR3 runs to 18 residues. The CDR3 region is CASSLGSSGRSSYNKQFF. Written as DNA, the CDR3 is TGTGCCAGCAGTTTAGGTTCTAGCGGGAGGTCGTCCTACAATAAGCAGTTCTTC.

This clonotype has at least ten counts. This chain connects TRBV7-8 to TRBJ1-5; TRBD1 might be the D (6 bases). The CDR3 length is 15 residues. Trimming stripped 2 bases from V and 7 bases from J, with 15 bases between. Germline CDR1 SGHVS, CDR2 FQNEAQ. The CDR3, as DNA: TGTGCCAGCAGCTTATCGGGACAAGTTGGCCAGCCCCAGCATTTT. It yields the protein CASSLSGQVGQPQHF. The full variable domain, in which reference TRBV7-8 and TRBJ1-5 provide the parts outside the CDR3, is GAGVSQSPRYKVAKRGQDVALRCDPISGHVSLFWYQQALGQGPEFLTYFQNEAQLDKSGLPSDRFFAERPEGSVSTLKIQRTQQEDSAVYLCASSLSGQVGQPQHFGDGTRLSIL.

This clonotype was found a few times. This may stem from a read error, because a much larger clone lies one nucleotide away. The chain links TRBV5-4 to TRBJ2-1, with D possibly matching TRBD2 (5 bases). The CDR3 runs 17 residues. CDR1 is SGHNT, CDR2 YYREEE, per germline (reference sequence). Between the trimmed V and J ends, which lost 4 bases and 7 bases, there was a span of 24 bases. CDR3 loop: CASSHGGGASTRNEQFF. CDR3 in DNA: TGTGCCAGCAGCCACGGAGGCGGAGCCTCCACGCGGAATGAGCAGTTCTTC.

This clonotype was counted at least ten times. Written as DNA, the CDR3 is TGCAGCGTCTCCGGGACAGGGGGCTCCCTGGACACCGGGGAGCTGTTTTTT. Amino acid sequence: CSVSGTGGSLDTGELFF. This chain links TRBV29-1 with TRBJ2-2, with 12 bases lining up with TRBD1. The V segment lost 6 bases and the J segment 3 bases; nucleotides outside the gene matches: 11. The CDR3 is made up of 17 amino acids. Germline CDR1 is SQVTM and CDR2 is ANQGSEA.

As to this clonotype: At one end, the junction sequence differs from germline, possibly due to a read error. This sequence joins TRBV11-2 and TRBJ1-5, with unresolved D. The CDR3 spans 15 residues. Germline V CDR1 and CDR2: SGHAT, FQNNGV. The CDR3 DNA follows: TGTGCCGGCAGCGTCCGGATGGAAGGAGATCAGCCCCAGCATTTT. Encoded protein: CAGSVRMEGDQPQHF.

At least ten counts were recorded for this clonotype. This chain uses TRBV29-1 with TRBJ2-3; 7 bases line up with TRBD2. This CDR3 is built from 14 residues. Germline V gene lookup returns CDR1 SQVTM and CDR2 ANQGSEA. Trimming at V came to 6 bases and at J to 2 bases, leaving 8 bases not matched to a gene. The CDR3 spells CSVSGRGITDTQYF. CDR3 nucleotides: TGCAGCGTGTCGGGGCGGGGGATCACAGATACGCAGTATTTT.

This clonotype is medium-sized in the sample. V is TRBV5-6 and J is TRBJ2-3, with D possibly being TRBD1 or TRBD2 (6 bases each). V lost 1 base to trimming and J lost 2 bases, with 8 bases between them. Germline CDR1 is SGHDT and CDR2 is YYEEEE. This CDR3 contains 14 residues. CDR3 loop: CASSLWGATDTQYF. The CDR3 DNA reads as TGTGCCAGCAGCTTGTGGGGGGCCACAGATACGCAGTATTTT.

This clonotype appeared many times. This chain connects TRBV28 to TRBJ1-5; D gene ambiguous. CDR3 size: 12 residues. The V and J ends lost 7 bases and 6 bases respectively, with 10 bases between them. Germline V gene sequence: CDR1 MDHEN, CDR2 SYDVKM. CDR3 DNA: TGTGCCAGCAACGATGGAGGTCAGCCCCAGCATTTT. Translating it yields CASNDGGQPQHF.

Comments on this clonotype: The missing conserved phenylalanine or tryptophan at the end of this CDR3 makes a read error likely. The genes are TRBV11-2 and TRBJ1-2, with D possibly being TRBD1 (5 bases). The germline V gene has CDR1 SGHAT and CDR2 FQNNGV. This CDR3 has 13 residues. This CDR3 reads CTSSSGTEYGYTS. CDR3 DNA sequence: TGTACCAGCAGTTCCGGGACGGAATATGGCTACACCTCA.

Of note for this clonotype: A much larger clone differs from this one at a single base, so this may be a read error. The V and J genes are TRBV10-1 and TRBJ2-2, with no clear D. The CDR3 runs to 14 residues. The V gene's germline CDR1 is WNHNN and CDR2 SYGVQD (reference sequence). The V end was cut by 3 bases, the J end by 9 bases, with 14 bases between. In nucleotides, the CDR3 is TGCGCCAGCAGTGATCGACCGGTGGCCCGGGAGCTGTTTTTT. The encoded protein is CASSDRPVARELFF.

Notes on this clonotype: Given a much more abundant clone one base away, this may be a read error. The CDR3 coding sequence is TGTGGCAGCAGCTTCCTATCCCCAGGGGGAGGTGGCTACACCTTC. Residues: CGSSFLSPGGGGYTF. This chain joins TRBV5-6 and TRBJ1-2, with 7 bases that match TRBD1. This CDR3 is built from 15 residues. CDR1 is SGHDT and CDR2 is YYEEEE in the germline V gene.

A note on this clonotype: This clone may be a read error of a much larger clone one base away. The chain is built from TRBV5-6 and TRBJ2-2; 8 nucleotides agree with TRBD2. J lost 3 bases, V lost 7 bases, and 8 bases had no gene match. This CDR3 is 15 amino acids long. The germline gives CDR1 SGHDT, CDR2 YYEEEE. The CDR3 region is CASGRQRGYTGELFF. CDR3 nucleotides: TGTGCCAGCGGCAGACAGCGGGGGTACACCGGGGAGCTGTTTTTT.

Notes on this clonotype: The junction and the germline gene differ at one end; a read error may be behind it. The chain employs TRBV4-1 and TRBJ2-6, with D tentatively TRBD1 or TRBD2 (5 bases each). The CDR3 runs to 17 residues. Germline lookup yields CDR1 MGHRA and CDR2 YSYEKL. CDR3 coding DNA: TGCGCCAGCAGCCAAGAGGGGGTGGAGTCTGGGGCCAACGTCCTGTCTTTC. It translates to CASSQEGVESGANVLSF.